A selection of T cell receptor beta chains follows, all from one sample in a study of T cell responses to AZD1222 COVID-19 vaccine. The data were produced by immunoSEQ multiplex PCR, yet TCRdb's version contains in-frame clones alone and is incomplete. Found here are 170,000 or so clones, around 90% of them singletons; the top ten hold 2.6%. The sample was peripheral blood, taken on day 0 of AZD1222 vaccination. Every receptor here comes from an adult in good health. Both conserved end residues are part of each CDR3. A D gene is named only where the DNA matches it firmly.

j_call,d_call,v_call,cdr3_nt,cdr3_aa
TRBJ2-7,TRBD2,TRBV27,TGTGCCAGCAGTTCCGGACTAGCGGGAGGGATCTCCTACGAGCAGTACTTC,CASSSGLAGGISYEQYF
TRBJ1-5,.,TRBV3-1/TRBV3-2,TGTGCCAGCAGCCCGCAACCAGGGAATCAGCCCCAGCATTTT,CASSPQPGNQPQHF
TRBJ2-4,TRBD2,TRBV2,TGTGCCAGCAGTGAAAATTCTAGCGGGAAGTTAGCCAAAAACATTCAGTACTTC,CASSENSSGKLAKNIQYF
TRBJ2-7,.,TRBV28,TGTGCCAGCAGTTCAGCGGACAGTAACTACGAGCAGTACTTC,CASSSADSNYEQYF
TRBJ1-1,.,TRBV4-1,TGCGCCAGCAGCCAAGCGGTGACTGAAGCTTTCTTT,CASSQAVTEAFF
TRBJ2-7,.,TRBV20-1,TGCAGTGCTAGTTCAGGGATTTACGAGCAGTACTTC,CSASSGIYEQYF
TRBJ2-1,.,TRBV28,TGTGCCAGCAGTTTAGCCAAGCCCACATACAATGAGCAGTTCTTC,CASSLAKPTYNEQFF
TRBJ2-5,.,TRBV2,TGTGCCAGCAACGGGCCTTTCCAAGAGACCCAGTACTTC,CASNGPFQETQYF
TRBJ2-7,.,TRBV7-6,TGTGCCAGCAGCTTCGAAGAGTTCTACGAGCAGTACTTC,CASSFEEFYEQYF
TRBJ2-7,TRBD2,TRBV5-1,TGCGCCAGCAGCAAGGGACTAGCGGGAGGCGGGATCTACGAGCAGTACTTC,CASSKGLAGGGIYEQYF
TRBJ2-1,.,TRBV24-1,TGTGCCACCAGTGACTATACGACTCCTAAAGAGCAGTTCTTC,CATSDYTTPKEQFF
TRBJ2-4,.,TRBV11-3,TGTGCCAGCAGCCCACCGGGGATAGCCAAAAACATTCAGTACTTC,CASSPPGIAKNIQYF
TRBJ2-5,TRBD2,TRBV6-5,TGTGCCAGCAGGACCCGGGGGGGGTACCAAGAGACCCAGTACTTC,CASRTRGGYQETQYF
TRBJ1-6,.,TRBV9,TGTGCCAGCAGCCAGAGCTCCTATAATTCACCCCTCCACTTT,CASSQSSYNSPLHF